Presented here are 5 T cell receptor beta chains from one specimen sequenced in a study of response to subunit inactivated influenza vaccine. TCRdb passed the RT-PCR reads through MiXCR, listing each CDR3 protein once. The sample has about 520,000 distinct CDR3 sequences; about 25% are singletons. The material sequenced was CD4+ T cells sorted from PBMCs, taken 5 days after vaccination. These receptors were taken from a man in his fifties or sixties who received an inactivated influenza vaccine.

This clonotype showed up just a few times. The rearrangement links TRBV7-9 to TRBJ1-1, with TRBD1 as a possible D gene (5 bases). Germline lookup yields CDR1 SEHNR and CDR2 FQNEAQ (reference sequence). The CDR3 has 14 residues. Trimming cost V 7 bases and J 1 base, with 13 bases left between them. CDR3 amino acids: CASNLGATNTEAFF. The DNA of the CDR3 is TGTGCCAGCAATCTAGGGGCCACGAACACTGAAGCTTTCTTT.

The chain recombines TRBV29-1 with TRBJ1-1; no clear D gene. From germline, CDR1 is SQVTM and CDR2 ANQGSEA. Deletions cut 7 bases from V and 4 bases from J, with 16 bases between. This CDR3 region has 13 residues. CDR3 bases: TGCAGCGCCGTTAGAGGGCCAGGCACTGAAGCTTTCTTT. Encoded protein: CSAVRGPGTEAFF.

This clonotype was picked up a small number of times. The chain combines TRBV19 with TRBJ2-5, with D perhaps matching TRBD1 (6 bases). The germline V and J ends were trimmed by 3 bases and 3 bases, with 11 bases remaining between them. Germline CDR1 is LNHDA and CDR2 is SQIVND (reference sequence). The CDR3 sequence is 14 residues long. The CDR3 sequence is CASSIADREETQYF. Here the CDR3 DNA reads TGTGCCAGTAGTATTGCGGACAGAGAAGAGACCCAGTACTTC. Full variable domain (remainder filled in from reference TRBV19 and TRBJ2-5): DGGITQSPKYLFRKEGQNVTLSCEQNLNHDAMYWYRQDPGQGLRLIYYSQIVNDFQKGDIAEGYSVSREKKESFPLTVTSAQKNPTAFYLCASSIADREETQYFGPGTRLLVL.

Only a few counts were recorded for this clonotype. The V and J genes are TRBV20-1 and TRBJ2-1, with TRBD2 matching 11 bases. V lost 1 base, J lost 3 bases, and 5 bases stayed unmatched. CDR1 DFQATT and CDR2 SNEGSKA come from the germline V gene (reference sequence). CDR3 length equals 16 residues. CDR3 DNA: TGCAGTGCTAGAGCCGCTACTAGCGGGAGCTACAATGAGCAGTTCTTC. Its translation is CSARAATSGSYNEQFF.

The chain carries TRBV7-8 and TRBJ2-3, with TRBD2 as a possible D gene (5 bases). The CDR3 totals 13 residues. V lost 5 bases to trimming and J lost 4 bases, with 10 bases between them. Germline-derived CDR1 and CDR2 are SGHVS and FQNEAQ. For the CDR3, the DNA is TGTGCCAGCAGCCCGCGGGCAGCAGATACGCAGTATTTT. It specifies CASSPRAADTQYF.